This T cell receptor beta chain appears in the sequencing data of a study of CD8+ T cells in alopecia areata. Findings and limits, study-wide: Sequences from scalp samples also cover resident alphabeta T cells of normal skin.

Points on this clone: The target antigen is unknown.

Following RNA extraction, reverse transcription yielded cDNA that acted as the sequencing template. Produced via immunoSEQ multiplex PCR; TCRdb's table is partial and in-frame only. The repertoire includes approximately 180,000 clones, less than 80% of them detected once, and about an eighth sits in the top ten. This specimen was CD8+ T cells sorted from blood, taken at week 0. This clonotype originated in a human donor with alopecia areata.

The CDR3 region is CASSIGGTGNQPQHF. DNA of the CDR3: TGTGCCAGTAGTATTGGGGGAACCGGCAATCAGCCCCAGCATTTT. J is TRBJ1-5 and V is TRBV19; the D gene is possibly TRBD1 (5 bases). V lost 3 bases to trimming and J lost 2 bases, with 11 bases between them. CDR1 is LNHDA and CDR2 is SQIVND in the germline V gene (reference sequence). This CDR3 is built from 15 residues.